This T cell receptor (beta chain) emerged from a study of sequential checkpoint blockade in melanoma. For the study at large: Arm A got nivolumab then ipilimumab; arm B the reverse, 1:1. Maintenance nivolumab came after either treatment sequence.

Treatment here: randomized to nivolumab then ipilimumab (arm A) or the reverse (arm B). Patients had received no earlier DNA-damaging chemotherapy. PBMC sorting kept live CD3+CD8+ cells without CD19 or CD56. Using immunoSEQ multiplex PCR, the repertoire was profiled, and TCRdb retains in-frame clones only, with some absent. The table lists some 9,400 clones, around two thirds of them singletons, with under 30% in the top ten. This clone has only a few counts. Germline V gene data show CDR1 as SGHTA and CDR2 as FQGNSA. V lost 4 bases and J lost 7, with 11 bases in between. This CDR3 region has 12 residues.

This receptor was obtained from a human donor with melanoma. The input for sequencing was CD8+ T cells sorted from blood (inferred from file names), taken from a patient given nivolumab and ipilimumab in sequence. The chain employs TRBV7-2 and TRBJ2-7, with D possibly being TRBD1 (6 bases). CDR3 sequence (DNA): TGTGCCAGCAGCTACGGGACACTTGAGCAGTACTTC. It yields the protein CASSYGTLEQYF.